The text below deals with one T cell receptor beta chain. The data belong to a study of blood T cell repertoires in COVID-19. Study-level information: Collection of acute and convalescent COVID-19 samples took place in the United States, Italy and Spain. Sources were T cells, B-cell-depleted T cells, or PBMCs; the material itself was cDNA or gDNA.

How the authors handled the data: It was from reference gene primer amplification that nucleated cell counts were estimated. Clones were read by immunoSEQ multiplex PCR, and TCRdb kept only the in-frame ones, dropping some. V and J calls and clone size are given by that table; D and trimming were obtained from the DNA. The sample records about 140,000 clones, about 86% being singletons. The CDR3 loop spans 13 amino acids. Trimming took 0 bases from V and 7 from J, leaving 7 bases between them. Germline CDR1 and CDR2: GTSNPN and SVGIG (reference sequence). Input material: peripheral blood. The TCR sequence derives from a woman aged 40-49 years with acute or convalescent COVID-19. This rearrangement joins TRBV30 to TRBJ1-6; no definite D call. DNA for the CDR3: TGTGCCTGGAGTGTATACACCAATTCACCCCTCCACTTT. It encodes CAWSVYTNSPLHF. Supplemented by reference TRBV30 and TRBJ1-6, the full variable domain reads SQTIHQWPATLVQPVGSPLSLECTVEGTSNPNLYWYRQAAGRGLQLLFYSVGIGQISSEVPQNLSASRPQDRQFILSSKKLLLSDSGFYLCAWSVYTNSPLHFGNGTRLTVT.